The 23 T cell receptor beta chains presented below share a single source sample, sequenced in a study of CD8 T cells in Susac syndrome. RNA totalling roughly 0.45 to 1 ug underwent reverse transcription with random hexamers. TCRdb redid the calling of the immunoSEQ multiplex PCR reads with MiXCR, one entry per CDR3 protein. The sample comprises about 49,000 distinct CDR3 sequences, 80% to 95% of which are singletons, and 0.45% to 0.65% rests with the top ten. The source material was CD8+ T cells from PBMCs. These receptors originate from a human donor in good health.

This clonotype was detected a few times. The CDR3 spells CASSALGSHYEQYF. The CDR3 region has the DNA TGTGCCAGCAGTGCCCTAGGGTCCCACTACGAGCAGTACTTC. The rearrangement joins TRBV27 to TRBJ2-7, with no clear D. The CDR3 is 14 residues long. V dropped 5 bases and J dropped 3 bases, with 14 bases sitting between them. The V gene's germline CDR1 is MNHEY and CDR2 SMNVEV (reference sequence).

This rearrangement joins TRBV29-1 to TRBJ1-5; D is ambiguous. The CDR3 covers 12 residues. The V gene's germline CDR1 is SQVTM and CDR2 ANQGSEA. The V gene lost 3 bases and the J gene lost 7 bases, with 10 bases spanning the gap. The CDR3 bases are TGCAGCGTTGAGTTCTTGGGGCAGCCCCAGCATTTT. Its protein product is CSVEFLGQPQHF.

The chain has TRBV18 and TRBJ1-1; possible D gene TRBD1, 5 bases. Germline V lookup: CDR1 KGHSH, CDR2 LQKENI. This CDR3 spans 11 amino acids. V lost 6 bases and J 5 bases, leaving 7 bases between the germline ends. For the CDR3, the DNA is TGTGCCAGCTCGGAGGGGACTGAAGCTTTCTTT. This codes for CASSEGTEAFF. Full variable domain (remainder filled in from reference TRBV18 and TRBJ1-1): NAGVMQNPRHLVRRRGQEARLRCSPMKGHSHVYWYRQLPEEGLKFMVYLQKENIIDESGMPKERFSAEFPKEGPSILRIQQVVRGDSAAYFCASSEGTEAFFGQGTRLTVV.

This chain joins TRBV4-1 and TRBJ2-7; D gene ambiguous. The germline gives CDR1 MGHRA, CDR2 YSYEKL. This CDR3 comprises 13 residues. Trimming shortened V by 1 base and J by 8 bases, and 12 bases separated the two germline ends. The CDR3 loop reads CASSQVISGQQYF. The CDR3 DNA follows: TGCGCCAGCAGCCAAGTTATCTCGGGTCAGCAGTACTTC.

The gene calls are TRBV28 and TRBJ2-5, with 7 bases identical to TRBD1. Trimming cost V 1 base and J 0 bases; bases outside gene matches: 5. Germline values: CDR1 MDHEN, CDR2 SYDVKM. This CDR3 comprises 16 residues. CDR3 loop: CASSLSGQAYQETQYF. The CDR3, as DNA: TGTGCCAGCAGTTTATCTGGACAGGCCTACCAAGAGACCCAGTACTTC.

The V gene is TRBV6-2 or TRBV6-3, the J gene TRBJ2-2; weak D call: TRBD2 (5 bases). There are 14 residues in the CDR3. Germline-derived CDR1 and CDR2 are MNHEY and SVGEGT. V was cut by 5 bases and J by 6 bases, with 13 bases left in between. Written as DNA, the CDR3 is TGTGCCAGCAGTCCTAGCCTCGGCCCCGGGGAGCTGTTTTTT. This codes for CASSPSLGPGELFF.

This chain joins TRBV5-6 and TRBJ2-7; D not resolved. The germline gives CDR1 SGHDT, CDR2 YYEEEE. The CDR3 is made up of 14 amino acids. The ends were cut back, 0 bases at V and 0 bases at J, with 7 bases in the middle. The CDR3 is CASSLGGISYEQYF. CDR3 sequence (DNA): TGTGCCAGCAGCTTGGGGGGAATCTCCTACGAGCAGTACTTC.

The CDR3 loop is CAISAADRSGANVLTF. CDR3 in DNA: TGTGCCATCAGTGCCGCCGATCGGTCTGGGGCCAACGTCCTGACTTTC. The chain has TRBV10-3 and TRBJ2-6; D gene uncertain. Germline V lookup: CDR1 ENHRY, CDR2 SYGVKD. Trimming cost V 4 bases and J 1 base, with 11 bases left between them. This CDR3 spans 16 amino acids.

The V call is TRBV6-6, the J call TRBJ2-1; D unresolved. Trimming stripped 4 bases from V and 0 bases from J, with 7 bases between. The CDR3 runs 14 residues. Germline-derived CDR1 and CDR2 are MNHNY and SVGAGI (reference sequence). DNA for the CDR3: TGTGCCAGCAGTTGGGTCAGCTCCTACAATGAGCAGTTCTTC. Amino acid sequence: CASSWVSSYNEQFF.

The chain couples TRBV7-6 to TRBJ2-3; 11 nucleotides agree with TRBD2. V shed 6 bases and J 2 bases; nucleotides not matched to a gene: 7. Germline V lookup: CDR1 SGHVS, CDR2 FNYEAQ. This CDR3 region has 16 residues. Here the CDR3 DNA reads TGTGCCAGCAGGTCTACTAGCGGGAGTTACACAGATACGCAGTATTTT. It translates to CASRSTSGSYTDTQYF. Filled out from reference TRBV7-6 and TRBJ2-3, the complete variable domain reads GAGVSQSPRYKVTKRGQDVALRCDPISGHVSLYWYRQALGQGPEFLTYFNYEAQQDKSGLPNDRFSAERPEGSISTLTIQRTEQRDSAMYRCASRSTSGSYTDTQYFGPGTRLTVL.

The rearrangement joins TRBV5-6 to TRBJ2-7; D may match TRBD1 or TRBD2 (5 bases each). CDR1 and CDR2 (germline): SGHDT, YYEEEE. This CDR3 contains 14 residues. The V and J ends lost 1 base and 0 bases respectively, with 8 bases between them. The CDR3 reads CASSLPGSSYEQYF. In nucleotides, the CDR3 is TGTGCCAGCAGCTTGCCAGGGAGCTCCTACGAGCAGTACTTC.

This clonotype was observed once. As DNA, the CDR3 is TGTGCCAGCAGTTTGAAGGGGCTCACAGATACGCAGTATTTT. Protein product: CASSLKGLTDTQYF. The chain recombines TRBV28 with TRBJ2-3, with D possibly matching TRBD1 (5 bases). Germline lookup yields CDR1 MDHEN and CDR2 SYDVKM. The CDR3 sequence is 14 residues long. Deletions cut 3 bases from V and 2 bases from J, with 9 bases between.

The DNA of the CDR3 is TGCAGCGTTGAAGATCCGCTTAACTATGGCTACACCTTC. Translation: CSVEDPLNYGYTF. This sequence joins TRBV29-1 and TRBJ1-2; no reliable D call. This CDR3 region has 13 residues. V was trimmed by 0 bases and J by 1 base, leaving 6 bases between them. Per germline, CDR1 SQVTM and CDR2 ANQGSEA.

The CDR3 loop is CASSLAIPSTDTQYF. DNA of the CDR3: TGCGCCAGCAGCTTGGCAATCCCTAGCACAGATACGCAGTATTTT. V and J are TRBV5-1 and TRBJ2-3; D unresolved. V was trimmed by 0 bases and J by 0 bases, leaving 8 bases between them. Germline CDR1 is SGHRS and CDR2 is YFSETQ. The CDR3 has 15 amino acids.

V gene TRBV19 combines with J gene TRBJ2-1; 8 bases agree with TRBD2. V trimming: 8 bases; J trimming: 6 bases; junction bases outside the gene matches: 9. The length of the CDR3 is 14 residues. Germline V lookup: CDR1 LNHDA, CDR2 SQIVND (reference sequence). CDR3 sequence (DNA): TGTGCCAGTGGGTCTTTAGCGGGATTCAATGAGCAGTTCTTC. Translated, it gives CASGSLAGFNEQFF.

The chain couples TRBV3-1 to TRBJ1-2; possible D gene TRBD1, 6 bases. From germline, CDR1 is LGHDT and CDR2 YNNKEL (reference sequence). The V and J ends lost 2 bases and 4 bases respectively, with 14 bases between them. The CDR3 consists of 15 residues. This CDR3 is CASSQFIGQLYGYTF. Written as DNA, the CDR3 is TGTGCCAGCAGCCAATTCATAGGACAGCTCTATGGCTACACCTTC.

The rearrangement uses TRBV7-2 and TRBJ2-7; weak D call: TRBD1 (5 bases). V dropped 3 bases and J dropped 3 bases, with 24 bases sitting between them. This CDR3 has 18 residues. Germline loops: CDR1 SGHTA, CDR2 FQGNSA. For the CDR3, the DNA is TGTGCCAGCAGCTTCGGCGGATACTTTGGGCAGGGTTACTACGAGCAGTACTTC. Its translation is CASSFGGYFGQGYYEQYF. Together with reference TRBV7-2 and TRBJ2-7, the CDR3 gives the full variable domain: GAGVSQSPSNKVTEKGKDVELRCDPISGHTALYWYRQSLGQGLEFLIYFQGNSAPDKSGLPSDRFSAERTGGSVSTLTIQRTQQEDSAVYLCASSFGGYFGQGYYEQYFGPGTRLTVT.

V gene TRBV7-8 combines with J gene TRBJ2-3, with D perhaps assigned TRBD1 or TRBD2 (5 bases each). The CDR3 contains 12 residues. Germline V gene lookup returns CDR1 SGHVS and CDR2 FQNEAQ. The V gene lost 10 bases and the J gene lost 0 bases, with 8 bases spanning the gap. The CDR3 coding sequence is TGTGCCACCGGGGACAGCACAGATACGCAGTATTTT. Amino acid sequence: CATGDSTDTQYF.

V and J are TRBV5-1 and TRBJ2-5, with D unclear. This CDR3 comprises 11 residues. V lost 6 bases and J lost 4, with 7 bases in between. CDR1 is SGHRS, CDR2 YFSETQ, per germline. CDR3 nucleotides: TGCGCCAGCACCCGAGGAGAGACCCAGTACTTC. As protein: CASTRGETQYF.

This sequence joins TRBV4-1 and TRBJ1-5, with 9 bases identical to TRBD1. The CDR3 is made up of 16 amino acids. CDR1 and CDR2 from the germline V gene are MGHRA and YSYEKL. J lost 2 bases, V lost 3 bases, and 5 bases had no gene match. In DNA, the CDR3 is TGCGCCAGCAGCCAGTTGACAGGGGGAGGCAATCAGCCCCAGCATTTT. It translates to CASSQLTGGGNQPQHF.

The chain is built from TRBV29-1 and TRBJ2-7; TRBD2 matches 8 bases. Germline V gives CDR1 SQVTM, CDR2 ANQGSEA. V shed 6 bases and J 3 bases; nucleotides not matched to a gene: 7. CDR3 size: 13 residues. As DNA, the CDR3 is TGCAGCGTCCGGGGGGGGGAAAACTACGAGCAGTACTTC. Translating gives CSVRGGENYEQYF.

This clonotype was detected only once. The chain links TRBV19 to TRBJ2-7; D ambiguous. Germline lookup yields CDR1 LNHDA and CDR2 SQIVND (reference sequence). Trimming cost V 3 bases and J 2 bases, with 8 bases left between them. The CDR3 runs 13 residues. The chain's CDR3 is CASSMQAAYEQYF. CDR3 DNA: TGTGCCAGTAGTATGCAGGCAGCCTACGAGCAGTACTTC.

The rearrangement uses TRBV5-1 and TRBJ2-1; maybe TRBD2 (5 bases). CDR3 length: 12 amino acids. Between the trimmed V and J ends, which lost 3 bases and 7 bases, there was a span of 8 bases. Germline lookup yields CDR1 SGHRS and CDR2 YFSETQ. CDR3 sequence (DNA): TGCGCCAGCAGCTGGACTCCAAATGAGCAGTTCTTC. Translating it yields CASSWTPNEQFF.